The present T cell receptor (beta chain) was sequenced within a study of cytomegalovirus exposure and HLA in healthy donors. Study-wide findings and caveats: Immune exposure information comprised only CMV serostatus.

For this clone: Its antigen is unidentified.

The CDR3 covers 14 residues. 13 Jbeta primers and 60 Vbeta primers were used for the PCR. Repertoires were generated with immunoSEQ multiplex PCR, while TCRdb's copy carries only in-frame clones and drops some. In the table there are 150,000 to 200,000 clones, more than 75% of which are singletons. This TCR was sampled from a male donor in good health and CMV-seropositive. The sample was PBMCs. The V gene is TRBV12-1, the J gene TRBJ2-5; no DNA check was done on the table's D call, TRBD1. The better agreement between TRBJ2-7 and the DNA end casts doubt on the J call. TRBV12-1 constitutes a pseudogene. The CDR3 spells CASSPGTGADEQYF. DNA for the CDR3: TGTGCCAGCAGCCCCGGGACAGGGGCGGACGAGCAGTACTTC.